The source of this T cell receptor beta chain is a study of cytomegalovirus exposure and HLA in healthy donors. With 1 base removed from V and 2 bases from J, the gap between germline ends came to 9 bases. This CDR3 spans 14 amino acids. Germline CDR1 is SGHNT and CDR2 is YENEEA. A multiplex PCR was run with 60 Vbeta primers and 13 Jbeta primers. Some clones are missing from TCRdb's copy, which holds only in-frame ones; the method was immunoSEQ multiplex PCR. This table has around 160,000 clones, roughly 80% appearing once. This TCR came from a male donor in good health and CMV-seronegative. The chain combines TRBV11-3 with TRBJ2-7; tentative D call: TRBD1 (5 bases). Sequenced: PBMCs. CDR3 sequence: CASSLGWGPYEQYF. The CDR3 DNA reads TGTGCCAGCAGCTTAGGGTGGGGCCCCTACGAGCAGTACTTC.